The 25 T cell receptor beta chains listed next were all sequenced from one sample in a study of blood T cell repertoires in COVID-19 (dated by TCRdb to 2018 to 2020). To prepare the library, the immunoSEQ multiplex PCR assay was applied. TCRdb took this table from immuneACCESS and kept in-frame rearrangements with V and J called. Such tables lack part of the clones; where checked against another copy, unresolved V genes explain under half of the gap, and the rest is unexplained. Counted in this sample were hundreds of thousands of clones; about 90% of them appeared once. Roughly 6.6% of the sample rests with the top ten. Sequencing was carried out using peripheral blood. Receptors originate from a woman in her 70s with COVID-19, enrolled during active disease.

The V gene is TRBV7-9, the J gene TRBJ2-1; TRBD1 agrees at 8 bases. Germline CDR1 reads SEHNR; CDR2 reads FQNEAQ (reference sequence). This CDR3 has 13 amino acids. After removal of 1 base from V and 13 bases from J, the junction contained 6 bases not matched to a gene. CDR3 in DNA: TGTGCCAGCAGCTTAGGGCAGGGGGCGATCCAGTTCTTC. Translated, it gives CASSLGQGAIQFF.

V gene TRBV30 combines with J gene TRBJ2-5; D may be TRBD1 (5 bases). This CDR3 comprises 13 residues. V was pared by 2 bases and J by 0 bases, with 7 bases between. Germline values: CDR1 GTSNPN, CDR2 SVGIG (reference sequence). CDR3 amino acids: CAWSKGYQETQYF. The CDR3, as DNA: TGTGCCTGGAGTAAGGGGTACCAAGAGACCCAGTACTTC.

The genes are TRBV18 and TRBJ1-2; tentative D call: TRBD1 (5 bases). Germline-derived CDR1 and CDR2 are KGHSH and LQKENI. The CDR3 is made up of 13 amino acids. V dropped 2 bases and J dropped 6 bases, with 10 bases sitting between them. For the CDR3, the DNA is TGTGCCAGCTCACCATCAGGGATCCATGGCTACACCTTC. Amino acid sequence: CASSPSGIHGYTF.

On this clone itself: Compared with germline, one end of the junction differs, possibly owing to a read error. This sequence joins TRBV6-6 and TRBJ2-5; 9 bases fit TRBD2. The length of the CDR3 is 16 residues. Germline V gene lookup returns CDR1 MNHNY and CDR2 SVGAGI (reference sequence). For the CDR3, the DNA is TGTGCCCGCAGCCCACAAGGCGGGGGGGCCGGGGAGACCCAGTACTTC. Translated, it gives CARSPQGGGAGETQYF.

This clone was detected many times. CDR3 sequence reads: CASSESGRGLGIYEQYF. The CDR3 bases are TGTGCCAGCAGTGAAAGTGGCAGGGGGCTCGGGATATACGAGCAGTACTTC. V is TRBV2 and J is TRBJ2-7; 8 nucleotides align to TRBD1. Unmatched junction bases numbered 13, after V lost 2 bases and J lost 4 bases. Per germline, CDR1 SNHLY and CDR2 FYNNEI. The CDR3 has 17 residues.

The chain combines TRBV30 with TRBJ2-3; D is perhaps TRBD1 (6 bases). The CDR3 is 13 amino acids. CDR1 GTSNPN and CDR2 SVGIG come from the germline V gene (reference sequence). V lost 6 bases and J lost 4, with 14 bases in between. The CDR3 loop is CACPQGWSDTQYF. The CDR3 nucleotides read TGTGCCTGTCCTCAGGGGTGGTCAGATACGCAGTATTTT.

This chain connects TRBV10-1 to TRBJ1-1; tentative D call: TRBD1 (6 bases). The germline V and J ends were trimmed by 6 bases and 7 bases, with 15 bases remaining between them. Germline V gene data show CDR1 as WNHNN and CDR2 as SYGVQD (reference sequence). The CDR3 consists of 13 residues. As DNA, the CDR3 is TGCGCCAGCAGCCTCGCGGGGGCTAGTGAAGCTTTCTTT. Its protein is CASSLAGASEAFF.

The genes are TRBV7-2 and TRBJ1-2, with a tentative D call TRBD1 (5 bases). The CDR3 runs to 15 residues. Germline lookup yields CDR1 SGHTA and CDR2 FQGNSA. Trimming stripped 1 base from V and 4 bases from J, with 13 bases between. This CDR3 is CASSLVGGSGYGYTF. Written as DNA, the CDR3 is TGTGCCAGCAGCTTAGTGGGGGGGAGCGGCTATGGCTACACCTTC.

The chain links TRBV6-5 to TRBJ1-2; weak D call: TRBD1 (5 bases). The germline CDR1 and CDR2 sequences are MNHEY and SVGAGI. Trimming cost V 7 bases and J 6 bases, with 15 bases left between them. This CDR3 spans 13 amino acids. For the CDR3, the DNA is TGTGCCAGCAAGACAGCCCTCCTAAATGGCTACACCTTC. It codes for CASKTALLNGYTF.

The rearrangement joins TRBV9 to TRBJ1-2; D might be TRBD1 (6 bases). CDR3 length equals 14 residues. V was trimmed by 0 bases and J by 5 bases, leaving 11 bases between them. Germline-derived CDR1 and CDR2 are SGDLS and YYNGEE. As DNA, the CDR3 is TGTGCCAGCAGCGTAGAAGCAGGGGCTTATGGCTACACCTTC. This sequence encodes CASSVEAGAYGYTF. Based on the CDR3 plus reference TRBV9 and TRBJ1-2, the full variable domain is DSGVTQTPKHLITATGQRVTLRCSPRSGDLSVYWYQQSLDQGLQFLIQYYNGEERAKGNILERFSAQQFPDLHSELNLSSLELGDSALYFCASSVEAGAYGYTFGSGTRLTVV.

The chain carries TRBV27 and TRBJ2-1, with D possibly TRBD1 on 5 matching bases. The V gene lost 5 bases and the J gene lost 8 bases, with 19 bases spanning the gap. CDR1 is MNHEY, CDR2 SMNVEV, per germline (reference sequence). The CDR3 has 15 amino acids. CDR3 nucleotide sequence: TGTGCCAGCAGTAAAGTAAGACCAGGGTTCGATGAGCAGTTCTTC. This sequence encodes CASSKVRPGFDEQFF.

V usage is TRBV7-9 and J usage is TRBJ1-2, with 8 bases lining up with TRBD1. The CDR3 contains 14 residues. J was trimmed by 0 bases and V by 5 bases; bases with no gene match: 2. CDR1 is SEHNR, CDR2 FQNEAQ, per germline (reference sequence). CDR3 coding DNA: TGTGCCAGCAGCCTGACAGGGGCTAACTATGGCTACACCTTC. Encoded protein: CASSLTGANYGYTF.

The chain combines TRBV2 with TRBJ1-2; D is possibly TRBD1 (6 bases). This CDR3 contains 13 residues. Germline lookup yields CDR1 SNHLY and CDR2 FYNNEI. Trimming removed 5 bases at V and 6 bases at J, with 13 bases between. CDR3 coding DNA: TGTGCCAGCAGTACGAGACAGGTGGATGGCTACACCTTC. It codes for CASSTRQVDGYTF.

This clone is a singleton in its sample. The rearrangement uses TRBV2 and TRBJ1-5, with a possible D match to TRBD1 (5 bases). CDR1 and CDR2 from the germline V gene are SNHLY and FYNNEI. With 4 bases removed from V and 6 bases from J, the gap between germline ends came to 13 bases. The CDR3 consists of 14 residues. The CDR3 reads CASSGGGVGQPQHF. The DNA for the CDR3 is TGTGCCAGCAGTGGCGGGGGGGTAGGTCAGCCCCAGCATTTT.

V usage is TRBV19 and J usage is TRBJ1-1; D is unresolved. Trimming pared 5 bases from V and 5 bases from J, leaving 9 bases between. CDR1 is LNHDA, CDR2 SQIVND, per germline (reference sequence). The CDR3 has 12 residues. Here the CDR3 reads CASSLLWTEAFF. The CDR3 bases are TGTGCCAGTAGTTTACTTTGGACTGAAGCTTTCTTT.

V usage is TRBV5-1 and J usage is TRBJ2-5, with 8 bases matching TRBD1. This CDR3 is 15 amino acids long. CDR1 and CDR2 from the germline V gene are SGHRS and YFSETQ. J lost 5 bases, V lost 2 bases, and 8 bases had no gene match. This CDR3 reads CASSLEGQGSETQYF. DNA of the CDR3: TGCGCCAGCAGCTTAGAAGGACAGGGCTCGGAGACCCAGTACTTC.

Of note for this clone: The junction departs from germline at one end; a sequencing error may be responsible. This chain joins TRBV5-4 and TRBJ1-2; tentative D call: TRBD1 (6 bases). Germline CDR1 reads SGHNT; CDR2 reads YYREEE (reference sequence). This CDR3 comprises 13 residues. For the CDR3, the DNA is TGTGCCAGCACGCGCGGACAGAACTCTGGCTACACCTTC. Translated: CASTRGQNSGYTF. Based on the CDR3 plus reference TRBV5-4 and TRBJ1-2, the full variable domain is ETGVTQSPTHLIKTRGQQVTLRCSSQSGHNTVSWYQQALGQGPQFIFQYYREEENGRGNFPPRFSGLQFPNYSSELNVNALELDDSALYLCASTRGQNSGYTFGSGTRLTVV.

The chain uses TRBV9 and TRBJ1-3; D gene ambiguous. The CDR3 has 14 amino acids. Trimming left V 4 bases short and J 0 bases short, with 8 bases between. Germline V gives CDR1 SGDLS, CDR2 YYNGEE. The CDR3 nucleotides read TGTGCCAGCAGCTCCCCTAGCTCTGGAAACACCATATATTTT. Residues: CASSSPSSGNTIYF.

This chain connects TRBV2 to TRBJ1-2; D is possibly TRBD1 (6 bases). Trimming took 5 bases from V and 6 from J, leaving 22 bases between them. Per the germline V gene, CDR1 is SNHLY and CDR2 is FYNNEI. CDR3 length: 16 amino acids. The CDR3 bases are TGTGCCAGCAGTTATTTACAGGGAGGGTCCCCAAATGGCTACACCTTC. Translating gives CASSYLQGGSPNGYTF.

This sequence joins TRBV29-1 and TRBJ1-2, with 12 positions matching TRBD1. V lost 4 bases, J lost 4 bases, and 4 bases stayed unmatched. This CDR3 comprises 14 residues. Germline assignment: CDR1 SQVTM and CDR2 ANQGSEA. The CDR3 region is CSVARDRGPYGYTF. The CDR3 coding sequence is TGCAGCGTTGCCCGGGACAGGGGGCCCTATGGCTACACCTTC. Filled out from reference TRBV29-1 and TRBJ1-2, the complete variable domain reads SAVISQKPSRDICQRGTSLTIQCQVDSQVTMMFWYRQQPGQSLTLIATANQGSEATYESGFVIDKFPISRPNLTFSTLTVSNMSPEDSSIYLCSVARDRGPYGYTFGSGTRLTVV.

V is TRBV6-5 and J is TRBJ2-3; D perhaps matches TRBD2 (7 bases). Per germline, CDR1 MNHEY and CDR2 SVGAGI. CDR3 length: 14 amino acids. Trimming removed 3 bases at V and 6 bases at J, with 13 bases between. The CDR3 nucleotides read TGTGCCAGCAGTTATGGCGGGGGCTTCGATACGCAGTATTTT. Translated: CASSYGGGFDTQYF.

The CDR3 protein is CASSFGRAGENTEAFF. Written as DNA, the CDR3 is TGTGCCAGCAGTTTCGGGAGGGCAGGGGAGAACACTGAAGCTTTCTTT. The V call is TRBV28, the J call TRBJ1-1; perhaps TRBD1 as D (6 bases). The CDR3 runs 16 residues. CDR1 and CDR2 from the germline V gene are MDHEN and SYDVKM. V gave up 3 bases and J gave up 1 base, with 15 bases separating them.

The V call is TRBV7-8, the J call TRBJ1-5; D uncertain. This CDR3 contains 13 residues. The germline CDR1 and CDR2 sequences are SGHVS and FQNEAQ. Trimming shortened V by 5 bases and J by 6 bases, and 11 bases separated the two germline ends. Written as DNA, the CDR3 is TGTGCCAGCAGCGCCCAGACGGGTCAGCCCCAGCATTTT. This translates into CASSAQTGQPQHF.

This chain joins TRBV5-1 and TRBJ2-7; possibly TRBD1 for D (6 bases). The V gene's germline CDR1 is SGHRS and CDR2 YFSETQ. Trimming removed 4 bases at V and 1 base at J, with 9 bases between. This CDR3 is 13 amino acids long. CDR3 in amino acids: CASSVTGSYEQYF. CDR3 sequence (DNA): TGCGCCAGCAGCGTCACAGGGTCCTACGAGCAGTACTTC. The whole variable domain, remainder taken from reference TRBV5-1 and TRBJ2-7, is KAGVTQTPRYLIKTRGQQVTLSCSPISGHRSVSWYQQTPGQGLQFLFEYFSETQRNKGNFPGRFSGRQFSNSRSEMNVSTLELGDSALYLCASSVTGSYEQYFGPGTRLTVT.

The chain is built from TRBV7-2 and TRBJ2-3; TRBD2 matches 8 bases. J gave up 3 bases and V 3 bases, and 5 bases lay outside the gene matches. The CDR3 runs to 15 residues. CDR1 SGHTA and CDR2 FQGNSA come from the germline V gene. The CDR3 DNA sequence: TGTGCCAGCAGCTTTAGCGGGATGAGAACAGATACGCAGTATTTT. Amino acids: CASSFSGMRTDTQYF.